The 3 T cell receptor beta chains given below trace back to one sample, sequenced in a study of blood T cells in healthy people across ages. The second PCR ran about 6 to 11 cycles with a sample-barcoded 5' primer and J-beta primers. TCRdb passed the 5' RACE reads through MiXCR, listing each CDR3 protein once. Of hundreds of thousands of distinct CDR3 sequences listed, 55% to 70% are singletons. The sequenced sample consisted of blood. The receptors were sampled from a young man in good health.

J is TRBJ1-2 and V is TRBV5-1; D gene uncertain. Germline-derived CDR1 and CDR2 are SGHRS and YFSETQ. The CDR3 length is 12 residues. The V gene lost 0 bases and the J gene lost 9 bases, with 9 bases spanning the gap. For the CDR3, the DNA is TGCGCCAGCAGCTTGGGGGCAGAGAGCTACACCTTC. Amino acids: CASSLGAESYTF.

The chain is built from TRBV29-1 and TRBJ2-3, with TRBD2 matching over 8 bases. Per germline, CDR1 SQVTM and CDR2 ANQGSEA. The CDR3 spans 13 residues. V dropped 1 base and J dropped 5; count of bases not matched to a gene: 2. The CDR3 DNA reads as TGCAGCGTTGAAGGGCTAGCGGGAGATACGCAGTATTTT. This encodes CSVEGLAGDTQYF.

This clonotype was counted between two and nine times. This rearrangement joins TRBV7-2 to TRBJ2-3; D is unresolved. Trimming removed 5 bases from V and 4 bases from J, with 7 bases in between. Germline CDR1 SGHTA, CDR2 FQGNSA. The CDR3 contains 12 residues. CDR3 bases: TGTGCCAGCAGCCCAGCCTCAGATACGCAGTATTTT. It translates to CASSPASDTQYF.